Listed below are T cell receptor beta chains from one sample, sequenced in a study of blood T cell repertoires in COVID-19. Measured with immunoSEQ multiplex PCR; TCRdb has only the in-frame clones, and not every one. In the table there are 30,000 to 40,000 clones, 80% to 90% of which are singletons. Sequenced material: peripheral blood. The receptors come from a man aged 55 to 70 with active COVID-19. The CDR3 runs from the conserved cysteine through the conserved F or W. A D gene is named only where the DNA matches it firmly. Part of the rows lack a size; the others show once, few, many or a class for expanded clones.

V gene	clone size	CDR3 length	J gene	D gene	CDR3 protein	CDR3 DNA
TRBV9	few	20	TRBJ2-2	.	CASSSRGVVNGRRMAGELFF	TGTGCCAGCAGCTCTCGGGGTGTCGTTAACGGCCGGCGCATGGCCGGGGAGCTGTTTTTT
TRBV28	.	16	TRBJ2-7	TRBD2	CASSATGTSGRYEQYF	TGTGCCAGCAGTGCAACCGGGACTAGCGGCCGTTACGAGCAGTACTTC
TRBV27	.	20	TRBJ2-7	TRBD2	CASSLCGLTLRLAGGGEQYF	TGTGCCAGCAGTTTGTGTGGACTAACGTTGCGGCTAGCGGGAGGAGGGGAGCAGTACTTC
TRBV28	.	15	TRBJ2-7	TRBD1	CASREPGQGAYEQYF	TGTGCCAGCAGAGAGCCGGGACAGGGGGCTTACGAGCAGTACTTC
TRBV7-8	.	11	TRBJ2-7	.	CASSLSIEQYF	TGTGCCAGCAGCCTTAGTATCGAGCAGTACTTC
TRBV9	.	12	TRBJ2-7	.	CASSFSSYEQYF	TGTGCCAGCAGCTTCAGCTCCTACGAGCAGTACTTC
TRBV18	.	17	TRBJ2-3	TRBD2	CASSPRGTSGRTDTQYF	TGTGCCAGCTCACCTCGCGGGACTAGCGGGAGAACAGATACGCAGTATTTT
TRBV7-9	.	16	TRBJ2-3	.	CASSLVSFEGRDTQYF	TGTGCCAGCAGCTTAGTGAGTTTCGAGGGCAGAGATACGCAGTATTTT
TRBV28	once	14	TRBJ2-1	.	CASSPRATSGEQFF	TGTGCCAGCTCCCCCCGAGCCACGAGCGGTGAGCAGTTCTTC
TRBV4-1	.	16	TRBJ2-7	TRBD2	CASSQRLAKDSYEQYF	TGCGCCAGCAGCCAGAGACTAGCTAAAGACTCCTACGAGCAGTACTTC
TRBV7-9	.	16	TRBJ2-4	.	CASSLVEGIAKNIQYF	TGTGCCAGCAGCTTGGTGGAGGGCATAGCCAAAAACATTCAGTACTTC
TRBV3-1/TRBV3-2	once	15	TRBJ1-3	TRBD1	CASSLTTGRRNTIYF	TGTGCCAGCAGCCTTACGACAGGGAGGAGAAACACCATATATTTT
TRBV10-2	.	18	TRBJ2-7	TRBD2	CASSDWRGNGGSGDEQYF	TGCGCCAGCAGTGACTGGCGGGGGAACGGAGGGAGCGGCGACGAGCAGTACTTC
TRBV15	.	15	TRBJ2-7	.	CATSRDWTGSYEQYF	TGTGCCACCAGCAGGGACTGGACTGGCTCCTACGAGCAGTACTTC
TRBV6-5	once	14	TRBJ1-1	.	CASSFRGLNTEAFF	TGTGCCAGCAGTTTTAGGGGCCTGAACACTGAAGCTTTCTTT
TRBV28	.	15	TRBJ1-2	.	CASSLIGEFTYGYTF	TGTGCCAGCAGTTTAATCGGGGAGTTCACCTATGGCTACACCTTC
TRBV19	.	16	TRBJ2-3	.	CASSKLSGGNTDTQYF	TGTGCCAGTAGTAAACTCAGCGGAGGGAACACAGATACGCAGTATTTT
TRBV5-1	.	15	TRBJ2-1	TRBD2	CASSLEASGLNEQFF	TGCGCCAGCAGCTTGGAGGCTAGCGGACTCAATGAGCAGTTCTTC
TRBV3-1/TRBV3-2	.	16	TRBJ2-2	TRBD1	CASSQWGQGGTGELFF	TGTGCCAGCAGCCAATGGGGACAGGGTGGAACCGGGGAGCTGTTTTTT
TRBV2	.	16	TRBJ1-6	.	CASTQVASSYNSPLHF	TGTGCCAGCACCCAAGTCGCTAGCTCCTATAATTCACCCCTCCACTTT
TRBV3-1/TRBV3-2	.	13	TRBJ2-7	TRBD2	CASSQGGGGEQYF	TGTGCCAGCAGCCAAGGGGGGGGAGGCGAGCAGTACTTC
TRBV20-1	.	15	TRBJ2-1	TRBD2	CSASPSLAGGSEQFF	TGCAGTGCTAGTCCCAGCCTAGCGGGAGGGAGTGAGCAGTTCTTC
TRBV5-4	.	16	TRBJ1-1	TRBD1	CASSQRDRGLVGEAFF	TGTGCCAGCAGCCAACGGGACAGGGGGTTGGTCGGTGAAGCTTTCTTT
TRBV16	.	16	TRBJ1-3	.	CASSQSLANSGNTIYF	TGTGCCAGCAGCCAATCTTTGGCCAACTCTGGAAACACCATATATTTT
TRBV7-2	once	15	TRBJ1-6	.	CASRTTEGIRSPLHF	TGTGCCAGCAGGACCACGGAGGGGATCCGTTCACCCCTCCACTTT
TRBV4-2	.	16	TRBJ2-1	.	CASSQETVYVYNEQFF	TGTGCCAGCAGCCAAGAAACGGTATACGTCTACAATGAGCAGTTCTTC
TRBV24-1	once	18	TRBJ2-1	TRBD1	CATSALDRVGTPYNEQFF	TGTGCCACCAGTGCCCTCGACAGGGTGGGGACCCCCTACAATGAGCAGTTCTTC